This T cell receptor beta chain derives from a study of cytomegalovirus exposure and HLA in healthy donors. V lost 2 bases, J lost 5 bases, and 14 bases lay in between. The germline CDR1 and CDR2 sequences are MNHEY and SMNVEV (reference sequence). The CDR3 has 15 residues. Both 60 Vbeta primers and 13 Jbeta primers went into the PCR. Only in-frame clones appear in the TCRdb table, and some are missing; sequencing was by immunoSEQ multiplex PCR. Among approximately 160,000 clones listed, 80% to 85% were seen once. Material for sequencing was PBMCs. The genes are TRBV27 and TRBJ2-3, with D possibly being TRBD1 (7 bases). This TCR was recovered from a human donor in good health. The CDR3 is CASSLDRAGLDTQYF. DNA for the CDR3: TGTGCCAGCAGTTTAGACAGGGCGGGATTAGATACGCAGTATTTT.